The source of this TCR beta chain is a study of cytomegalovirus exposure and HLA in healthy donors. Study at large: The Caucasian-associated ancestry cluster contained 81% of the approximately 390 genotyped donors.

The V gene lost 0 bases and the J gene lost 2 bases, with 8 bases spanning the gap. The V gene's germline CDR1 is MNHNY and CDR2 SVGAGI (reference sequence). This CDR3 is built from 14 residues. Researchers ran the PCR with 60 Vbeta and 13 Jbeta primers. Assay used: immunoSEQ multiplex PCR; TCRdb lists only in-frame clones, some missing. The data contain about 120,000 clones, over 60% of them singletons. Overall study findings and caveats: When analyzed later, a missense DCLRE1C variant was found to be linked to TCR beta V- and J-gene trimming. Most subjects had HLA-A and HLA-B alleles reportedly predicted accurately by TCR beta sequences.

Of note for this clone: Its antigen is unknown. Within the sample, other DNA sequences also encode this same CDR3.

Sequenced: PBMCs. The gene calls are TRBV6-6 and TRBJ2-7, with D tentatively TRBD1 (6 bases). The TCR comes from a woman between 40 and 55 years old in good health and CMV-seronegative. The CDR3 nucleotides are TGTGCCAGCAGTTACTCCCAGGGGACCTACGAGCAGTACTTC. Its translation is CASSYSQGTYEQYF.